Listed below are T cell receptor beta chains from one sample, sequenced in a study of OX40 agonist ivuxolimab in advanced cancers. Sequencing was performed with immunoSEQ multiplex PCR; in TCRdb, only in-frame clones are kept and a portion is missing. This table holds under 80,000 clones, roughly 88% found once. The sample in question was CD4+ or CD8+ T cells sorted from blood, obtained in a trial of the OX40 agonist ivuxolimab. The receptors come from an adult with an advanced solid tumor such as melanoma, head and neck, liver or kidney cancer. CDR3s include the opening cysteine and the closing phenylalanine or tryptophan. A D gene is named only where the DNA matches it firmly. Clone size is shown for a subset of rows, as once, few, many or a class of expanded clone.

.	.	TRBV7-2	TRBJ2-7	CASSLVSAYEQYF	TGTGCCAGCAGCTTAGTCTCCGCCTACGAGCAGTACTTC
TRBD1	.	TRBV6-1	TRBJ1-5	CASSETGAYSDQPQHF	TGTGCCAGCAGTGAGACAGGGGCGTATAGCGATCAGCCCCAGCATTTT
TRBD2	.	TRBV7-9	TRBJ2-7	CASSVSGSYEQYF	TGTGCCAGCAGCGTTAGCGGGAGCTACGAGCAGTACTTC
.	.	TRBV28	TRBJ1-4	CASSKWEKSNEKLFF	TGTGCCAGCAGTAAATGGGAGAAATCTAATGAAAAACTGTTTTTT
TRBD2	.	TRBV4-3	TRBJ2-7	CASSQFGGSSSYEQYF	TGCGCCAGCAGCCAGTTCGGCGGGAGTAGTTCCTACGAGCAGTACTTC
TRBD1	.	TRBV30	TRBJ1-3	CAWTRDRESGNTIYF	TGTGCCTGGACGCGGGACAGGGAGTCCGGAAACACCATATATTTT
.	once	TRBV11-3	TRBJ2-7	CASSLQGNGNEQYF	TGTGCCAGCAGCTTACAGGGGAATGGCAACGAGCAGTACTTC
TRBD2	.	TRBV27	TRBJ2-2	CASSQRTPGTRHSWELFF	TGTGCCAGCAGCCAGAGGACTCCCGGGACTAGGCATTCCTGGGAGCTGTTTTTT
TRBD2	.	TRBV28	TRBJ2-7	CASSLWGLADYEQYF	TGTGCCAGCAGTTTATGGGGACTAGCGGACTACGAGCAGTACTTC
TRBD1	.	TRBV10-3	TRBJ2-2	CAIRDRGDTGELFF	TGTGCCATCAGGGACAGGGGTGATACCGGGGAGCTGTTTTTT
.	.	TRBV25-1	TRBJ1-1	CASSAGTWGTEAFF	TGTGCCAGCAGTGCCGGGACGTGGGGCACTGAAGCTTTCTTT
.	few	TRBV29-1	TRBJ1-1	CSVSPRQAAFF	TGCAGCGTTTCACCCCGACAGGCAGCTTTCTTT
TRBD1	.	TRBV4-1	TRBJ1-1	CASSREGQVNTEAFF	TGCGCCAGCAGCCGAGAAGGACAGGTCAACACTGAAGCTTTCTTT
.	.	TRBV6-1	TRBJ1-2	CASSEVAGVDGYTF	TGTGCCAGCAGTGAAGTGGCAGGAGTGGATGGCTACACCTTC
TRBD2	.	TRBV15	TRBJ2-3	CATRSGATDTQYF	TGTGCCACCCGAAGCGGGGCCACAGATACGCAGTATTTT
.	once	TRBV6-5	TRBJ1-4	CASSSDGNEKLFF	TGTGCCAGCAGTTCGGACGGGAATGAAAAACTGTTTTTT
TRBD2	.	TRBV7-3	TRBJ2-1	CASSLMVAGGRDEQFF	TGTGCCAGCAGCTTAATGGTAGCGGGAGGGCGCGATGAGCAGTTCTTC
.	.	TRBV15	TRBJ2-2	CATSRDLPPRELFF	TGTGCCACCAGCAGAGATCTGCCCCCCCGGGAGCTGTTTTTT
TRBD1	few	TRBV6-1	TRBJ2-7	CASSHRDRGLYEQYF	TGTGCCAGCAGTCACCGGGACAGGGGGCTCTACGAGCAGTACTTC
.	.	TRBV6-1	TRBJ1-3	CASSELAGRNTIYF	TGTGCCAGCAGTGAATTGGCAGGGAGAAACACCATATATTTT
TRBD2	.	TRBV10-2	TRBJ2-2	CASRSLAGALRDTGELFF	TGCGCCAGCAGATCACTAGCGGGAGCCCTCCGAGACACCGGGGAGCTGTTTTTT
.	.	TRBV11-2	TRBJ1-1	CASSLPPNTEAFF	TGTGCCAGCAGCTTACCCCCTAACACTGAAGCTTTCTTT
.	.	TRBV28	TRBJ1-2	CASSFRVGYTF	TGTGCCAGCAGTTTCCGGGTTGGCTACACCTTC
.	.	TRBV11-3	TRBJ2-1	CASSLDAPNEQFF	TGTGCCAGCAGCTTAGACGCCCCCAATGAGCAGTTCTTC
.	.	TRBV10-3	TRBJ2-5	CAISAAAVGETQYF	TGTGCCATCAGTGCGGCAGCGGTTGGGGAGACCCAGTACTTC
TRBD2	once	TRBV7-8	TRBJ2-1	CASSLVAGGNYNEQFF	TGTGCCAGCAGCTTAGTGGCGGGAGGGAACTACAATGAGCAGTTCTTC
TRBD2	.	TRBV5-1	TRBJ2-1	CASSLESSGSNNEQFF	TGCGCCAGCAGCTTGGAGTCTAGCGGGAGTAACAATGAGCAGTTCTTC
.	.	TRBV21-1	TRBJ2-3	CASSKGETSAPEVDTQYF	TGTGCCAGCAGCAAAGGCGAAACTAGCGCCCCGGAAGTGGATACGCAGTATTTT
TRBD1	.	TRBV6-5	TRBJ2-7	CASRAGTGDYEQYF	TGTGCCAGCAGAGCCGGGACAGGGGACTACGAGCAGTACTTC
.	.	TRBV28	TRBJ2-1	CASRHDPYNEQFF	TGTGCCAGCAGACATGACCCATACAATGAGCAGTTCTTC
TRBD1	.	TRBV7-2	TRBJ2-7	CASSPPGQVYEQYF	TGTGCCAGCAGCCCCCCAGGACAGGTTTACGAGCAGTACTTC
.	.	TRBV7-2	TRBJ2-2	CASSSSVANTGELFF	TGTGCCAGCAGCTCGAGCGTAGCGAACACCGGGGAGCTGTTTTTT
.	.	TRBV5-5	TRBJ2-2	CASSPQGTNTGELFF	TGTGCCAGCAGCCCTCAGGGTACTAACACCGGGGAGCTGTTTTTT
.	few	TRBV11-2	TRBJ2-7	CASSLAGGGYEQYF	TGTGCCAGCAGCTTAGCCGGGGGCGGGTACGAGCAGTACTTC
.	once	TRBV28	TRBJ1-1	CATLLGAPTEAFF	TGTGCCACCCTACTAGGGGCCCCCACTGAAGCTTTCTTT
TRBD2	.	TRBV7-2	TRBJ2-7	CASRRGGTSYEQYF	TGTGCCAGCAGAAGGGGAGGGACCTCCTACGAGCAGTACTTC
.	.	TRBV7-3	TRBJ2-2	CASSLSAGELFF	TGTGCCAGCAGCTTATCGGCCGGGGAGCTGTTTTTT
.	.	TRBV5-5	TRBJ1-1	CASSLEPNTEAFF	TGTGCCAGCAGCTTGGAACCAAACACTGAAGCTTTCTTT
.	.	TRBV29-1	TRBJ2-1	CSVEDSLGVVEQFF	TGCAGCGTTGAAGATTCGTTGGGTGTTGTAGAGCAGTTCTTC
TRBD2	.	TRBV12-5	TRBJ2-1	CASGSPDTTSGRPGDEQFF	TGTGCTAGTGGTTCTCCCGACACTACTAGCGGGAGGCCGGGAGATGAGCAGTTCTTC
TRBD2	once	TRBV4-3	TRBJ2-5	CASSQDLAGDVWPRETQYF	TGCGCCAGCAGCCAAGACCTAGCGGGAGACGTCTGGCCTCGCGAGACCCAGTACTTC
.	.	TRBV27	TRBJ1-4	CASSLARGSKKLFF	TGTGCCAGCAGTTTAGCCAGGGGCTCGAAAAAACTGTTTTTT
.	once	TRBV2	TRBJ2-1	CASSEATGELTGYVGSYNEQFF	TGTGCCAGCAGTGAAGCAACGGGAGAACTAACAGGGTACGTAGGTTCCTACAATGAGCAGTTCTTC
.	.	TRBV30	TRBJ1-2	CAWSVGANGYTF	TGTGCCTGGAGTGTGGGTGCTAATGGCTACACCTTC